Listed below are T cell receptor beta chains from one sample, sequenced in a study of blood T cell repertoires in COVID-19. Assay: immunoSEQ multiplex PCR; the TCRdb copy retains only in-frame clones and omits some. Here the sample spans 430,000 or so clones, roughly 90% being singletons. The sample was PBMCs or T cells enriched from blood (not recorded which). The source of these receptors is a woman aged 35 to 49 who had recovered from COVID-19. The CDR3 runs from the conserved cysteine through the conserved F or W. Fields, in order: D gene, V gene, J gene, clone size, CDR3 DNA, CDR3 protein. A D gene is named only where the DNA matches it firmly. The size entry is marked missing in some rows and otherwise reads once, few, many or a size class.

D: .; V: TRBV18; J: TRBJ1-5; size: .; DNA: TGTGCCAGCTCACCTCAGGTTGGGGGCGGGCAGCCCCAGCATTTT; CDR3: CASSPQVGGGQPQHF
D: TRBD1; V: TRBV19; J: TRBJ1-2; size: .; DNA: TGTGCCAGTAGTAGCCGGGACAGGCTCCATGGCTACACCTTC; CDR3: CASSSRDRLHGYTF
D: TRBD2; V: TRBV6-6; J: TRBJ2-1; size: .; DNA: TGTGCCAGCAGTCTCCGGACTAGCGGGATCCACTACAATGAGCAGTTCTTC; CDR3: CASSLRTSGIHYNEQFF
D: .; V: TRBV5-8; J: TRBJ2-4; size: .; DNA: .; CDR3: CASILDRGFDRRLAKNIQYF
D: .; V: TRBV7-8; J: TRBJ2-3; size: .; DNA: TGTGCCAGCAGCGTACGACTAGGTGATACGCAGTATTTT; CDR3: CASSVRLGDTQYF
D: .; V: TRBV19; J: TRBJ2-3; size: .; DNA: TGTGCCAGTAGTATGGGACTCAGCACAGATACGCAGTATTTT; CDR3: CASSMGLSTDTQYF
D: TRBD1; V: TRBV6-5; J: TRBJ1-2; size: .; DNA: TGTGCCAGCAGTCAGGGGGCGGGTTTGGACTATGGCTACACCTTC; CDR3: CASSQGAGLDYGYTF
D: TRBD1; V: TRBV5-4; J: TRBJ1-2; size: .; DNA: TGTGCCAGCAGCTCGGACAGGAATGGCTACACCTTC; CDR3: CASSSDRNGYTF
D: .; V: TRBV5-5; J: TRBJ1-2; size: .; DNA: TGTGCCAGCAGCTTGGTACAGGGCTATGGCTACACCTTC; CDR3: CASSLVQGYGYTF
D: .; V: TRBV5-1; J: TRBJ1-4; size: .; DNA: TGCGCCAGCAGCTTGGAAACAGGGCTTGAAAAACTGTTTTTT; CDR3: CASSLETGLEKLFF
D: .; V: TRBV18; J: TRBJ2-1; size: once; DNA: TGTGCCAGCTCACCCCCGGAGATAGCCTACAATGAGCAGTTCTTC; CDR3: CASSPPEIAYNEQFF
D: TRBD1; V: TRBV19; J: TRBJ1-2; size: .; DNA: TGTGCCAGTACTTCCGGGACAGTAAGTTTCTATGGCTACACCTTC; CDR3: CASTSGTVSFYGYTF
D: .; V: TRBV7-2; J: TRBJ2-7; size: .; DNA: TGTGCCAGCAGTCCAGGAGGAAGCGAGCAGTACTTC; CDR3: CASSPGGSEQYF
D: .; V: TRBV2; J: TRBJ1-5; size: .; DNA: TGTGCCAGCAGTGAATTCGCTAGGGAGGGGCAGCCCCAGCATTTT; CDR3: CASSEFAREGQPQHF
D: .; V: TRBV7-2; J: TRBJ1-3; size: .; DNA: TGTGCCAGCAGCCAGGGACTGTCGGGAAACACCATATATTTT; CDR3: CASSQGLSGNTIYF
D: TRBD2; V: TRBV9; J: TRBJ2-1; size: once; DNA: TGTGCCAGCAGCGGGAGTTGGGGGAGGGGAGGCAATGAGCAGTTCTTC; CDR3: CASSGSWGRGGNEQFF